These 3 T cell receptor beta chains were sequenced from one sample in a study of OX40 agonist ivuxolimab in advanced cancers. Library construction relied on the immunoSEQ multiplex PCR assay. In its TCRdb copy, this immuneACCESS table keeps in-frame sequences only and misses some clones. Where compared with another copy, unresolved V genes explain less than half of these, and the others have no known cause. The sample table shows 100,000 to 110,000 clones, and 75% to 95% are seen once. Approximately 0.55% of the sample belongs to the ten largest clones. The sequencing used CD4+ or CD8+ T cells sorted from blood, collected in a trial of the OX40 agonist ivuxolimab. The receptors were gathered from an adult with an advanced solid tumor such as melanoma, head and neck, liver or kidney cancer.

The chain is built from TRBV10-1 and TRBJ2-1; the D gene is possibly TRBD1 (5 bases). The germline V gene has CDR1 WNHNN and CDR2 SYGVQD (reference sequence). V lost 5 bases to trimming and J lost 6 bases, with 14 bases between them. This CDR3 has 14 residues. This CDR3 reads CASSKGAAVNEQFF. CDR3 DNA sequence: TGCGCCAGCAGTAAAGGGGCGGCTGTCAATGAGCAGTTCTTC.

The chain links TRBV5-1 to TRBJ2-3, with unresolved D. CDR3 length: 14 residues. Trimming removed 1 base from V and 2 bases from J, with 8 bases in between. Looked up from germline, CDR1 is SGHRS and CDR2 is YFSETQ. The CDR3 loop reads CASSLSANTDTQYF. CDR3 sequence (DNA): TGCGCCAGCAGCTTGTCGGCAAACACAGATACGCAGTATTTT.

The rearrangement links TRBV6-5 to TRBJ2-1, with a tentative D call TRBD2 (6 bases). Germline V gene sequence: CDR1 MNHEY, CDR2 SVGAGI. V was pared by 4 bases and J by 9 bases, with 16 bases between. The CDR3 has 14 amino acids. The CDR3 is CASSWTIPQGEQFF. Here the CDR3 DNA reads TGTGCCAGCAGTTGGACTATCCCCCAGGGTGAGCAGTTCTTC.